What follows are 24 T cell receptor beta chains derived from one specimen sequenced in a study of cytomegalovirus exposure and HLA in healthy donors. Profiled with immunoSEQ multiplex PCR; TCRdb holds only in-frame clones, not every one. The data contain 120,000 to 150,000 clones, approximately 86% of them singletons. Input material: PBMCs. The receptor set was obtained from a young man in good health and CMV-seropositive.

This chain joins TRBV30 and TRBJ2-1; 7 nucleotides align to TRBD1. Germline V gives CDR1 GTSNPN, CDR2 SVGIG (reference sequence). CDR3 length: 14 residues. The V segment lost 0 bases and the J segment 4 bases; nucleotides outside the gene matches: 3. The CDR3 protein is CAWSVGTVYNEQFF. For the CDR3, the DNA is TGTGCCTGGAGTGTAGGGACAGTATACAATGAGCAGTTCTTC.

This clone was seen just once. The chain employs TRBV9 and TRBJ2-7; 7 bases agree with TRBD1. V lost 4 bases to trimming and J lost 2 bases; unmatched junction nucleotides: 6. The germline CDR1 and CDR2 sequences are SGDLS and YYNGEE. This CDR3 is built from 14 residues. CDR3 DNA sequence: TGTGCCAGCAGCCGAGGGACAGCCCCCTACGAGCAGTACTTC. Its translation is CASSRGTAPYEQYF.

The rearrangement joins TRBV6-1 to TRBJ2-7; D not certain. CDR1 and CDR2 from the germline V gene are MNHNS and SASEGT. V lost 4 bases and J lost 7, with 8 bases in between. The CDR3 has 11 amino acids. CDR3 loop: CASSVIAEQYF. The CDR3 DNA reads TGTGCCAGCAGTGTGATAGCAGAGCAGTACTTC.

The chain carries TRBV25-1 and TRBJ2-5; D is possibly TRBD1 (5 bases). Germline V gene lookup returns CDR1 MGHDK and CDR2 SYGVNS. The CDR3 has 12 residues. Trimming took 10 bases from V and 2 from J, leaving 11 bases between them. CDR3 sequence (DNA): TGTGCCACCCTTAGGGGACAAGAGACCCAGTACTTC. This sequence encodes CATLRGQETQYF.

This chain joins TRBV6-5 and TRBJ1-4; 10 bases agree with TRBD1. Trimming took 0 bases from V and 8 from J; bases not matched to a gene: 3. Germline lookup yields CDR1 MNHEY and CDR2 SVGAGI. CDR3 length: 15 residues. The CDR3 DNA sequence: TGTGCCAGCAGTTACTCGGACAGGGGGGGAGAAAAACTGTTTTTT. It specifies CASSYSDRGGEKLFF.

The chain has TRBV19 and TRBJ2-5; 7 bases match TRBD2. With V trimmed by 9 bases and J by 12 bases, 10 bases remained unmatched. The V gene's germline CDR1 is LNHDA and CDR2 SQIVND (reference sequence). CDR3 length: 11 residues. CDR3 loop: CASWTWGGKYF. CDR3 sequence (DNA): TGTGCCAGCTGGACGTGGGGAGGGAAGTACTTC.

The chain has TRBV6-5 and TRBJ1-1; 7 positions agree with TRBD1. The CDR3 spans 13 residues. Germline V gene lookup returns CDR1 MNHEY and CDR2 SVGAGI. V gave up 5 bases and J gave up 0 bases; unmatched junction bases: 0. The CDR3 region is CASSDRVNTEAFF. The CDR3 bases are TGTGCCAGCAGTGACAGGGTGAACACTGAAGCTTTCTTT.

The chain joins TRBV7-9 to TRBJ1-1, with D possibly TRBD1 on 5 matching bases. The CDR3 spans 14 residues. With 1 base removed from V and 4 bases from J, the gap between germline ends came to 10 bases. The germline V gene encodes CDR1 SEHNR and CDR2 FQNEAQ (reference sequence). The CDR3 protein is CASSLEGSLTEAFF. For the CDR3, the DNA is TGTGCCAGCAGCTTAGAGGGGTCTCTCACTGAAGCTTTCTTT.

The chain joins TRBV19 to TRBJ2-1, with 8 bases aligning to TRBD2. The CDR3 spans 15 residues. The germline gives CDR1 LNHDA, CDR2 SQIVND (reference sequence). J was trimmed by 7 bases and V by 8 bases; bases with no gene match: 13. In nucleotides, the CDR3 is TGTGCCAGTTTTGGCCGTAGCGGGAAGGGTAATGAGCAGTTCTTC. This sequence encodes CASFGRSGKGNEQFF.

The rearrangement links TRBV27 to TRBJ2-2, with 7 bases matching TRBD2. Germline loops: CDR1 MNHEY, CDR2 SMNVEV (reference sequence). V was pared by 8 bases and J by 0 bases, with 6 bases of the junction left unmatched. CDR3 length equals 15 residues. CDR3 coding DNA: TGTGCCAGCTGGGGGGGGTCATCGAACACCGGGGAGCTGTTTTTT. Encoded protein: CASWGGSSNTGELFF.

The gene calls are TRBV30 and TRBJ1-6; D not resolved. The CDR3 is 13 amino acids. Germline V CDR1 and CDR2: GTSNPN, SVGIG (reference sequence). Deletions cut 0 bases from V and 4 bases from J, with 4 bases between. The CDR3 DNA is TGTGCCTGGAGTGTACGGTATAATTCACCCCTCCACTTT. It translates to CAWSVRYNSPLHF.

The rearrangement joins TRBV6-1 to TRBJ1-1; D is uncertain. V was pared by 1 base and J by 9 bases, with 9 bases between. The length of the CDR3 is 12 residues. Looked up from germline, CDR1 is MNHNS and CDR2 is SASEGT. The CDR3 sequence: CASSEGASKAFF. Written as DNA, the CDR3 is TGTGCCAGCAGTGAAGGGGCCAGTAAAGCTTTCTTT.

The V and J genes are TRBV9 and TRBJ2-2; D gene ambiguous. The CDR3 is 14 residues long. Trimming removed 2 bases at V and 4 bases at J, with 9 bases between. Germline V gene sequence: CDR1 SGDLS, CDR2 YYNGEE. The CDR3 protein is CASSVSGATGELFF. In nucleotides, the CDR3 is TGTGCCAGCAGCGTTAGTGGTGCCACCGGGGAGCTGTTTTTT.

The J gene is TRBJ2-7, the V gene TRBV7-3; 11 bases are shared with TRBD1. The germline gives CDR1 SGHTA, CDR2 FQGTGA. The J segment lost 6 bases and the V segment lost 5 bases, leaving 3 bases of the junction unmatched. The length of the CDR3 is 13 residues. In DNA, the CDR3 is TGTGCCAGCAGCCAGGACAGGGGGCTCGAGCAGTACTTC. Protein: CASSQDRGLEQYF.

This rearrangement joins TRBV7-2 to TRBJ1-5, with 10 bases matching TRBD1. The V segment lost 5 bases and the J segment 10 bases; nucleotides outside the gene matches: 11. The CDR3 covers 15 residues. The germline gives CDR1 SGHTA, CDR2 FQGNSA. This chain's CDR3 is CASSPEGQGRQPQHF. The CDR3 DNA follows: TGTGCCAGCAGCCCGGAGGGACAGGGGCGCCAACCCCAGCATTTT.

This clone turned up a few times. This sequence joins TRBV5-5 and TRBJ1-2; 7 positions match TRBD1. Losses at the gene ends were 0 bases for V and 10 bases for J; bases not matched to a gene: 3. The CDR3 extends over 12 amino acids. The germline CDR1 and CDR2 sequences are SGHKS and YYEKEE (reference sequence). The CDR3: CASSLDRGPYTF. DNA for the CDR3: TGTGCCAGCAGCTTGGATAGGGGGCCCTACACCTTC.

This clone was detected once. The chain carries TRBV29-1 and TRBJ2-1, with a weak D call TRBD2 (6 bases). The germline CDR1 and CDR2 sequences are SQVTM and ANQGSEA. Trimming removed 7 bases at V and 9 bases at J, with 16 bases between. The CDR3 spans 12 residues. This chain's CDR3 is CSAGLWGGEQFF. DNA of the CDR3: TGCAGCGCCGGTTTATGGGGAGGTGAGCAGTTCTTC.

In this sample, this clone turned up once. The rearrangement uses TRBV14 and TRBJ2-2; 9 nucleotides agree with TRBD1. The germline V gene has CDR1 SGHDN and CDR2 FVKESK. V gave up 6 bases and J gave up 5 bases; unmatched junction bases: 10. This CDR3 is built from 16 residues. DNA for the CDR3: TGTGCCAGCAGGGGAATTGGACAGGGGTCGACCGGGGAGCTGTTTTTT. Translation gives CASRGIGQGSTGELFF. The whole variable domain, remainder taken from reference TRBV14 and TRBJ2-2, is EAGVTQFPSHSVIEKGQTVTLRCDPISGHDNLYWYRRVMGKEIKFLLHFVKESKQDESGMPNNRFLAERTGGTYSTLKVQPAELEDSGVYFCASRGIGQGSTGELFFGEGSRLTVL.

In this sample, this clone turned up once. The chain joins TRBV5-1 to TRBJ2-2; 10 bases fit TRBD1. CDR1 is SGHRS, CDR2 YFSETQ, per germline. This CDR3 has 15 amino acids. The V segment lost 3 bases and the J segment 6 bases; nucleotides outside the gene matches: 5. The CDR3 sequence is CASSSRQGAAGELFF. The DNA for the CDR3 is TGCGCCAGCAGCTCCAGACAGGGGGCGGCCGGGGAGCTGTTTTTT.

This sequence joins TRBV4-1 and TRBJ2-7; TRBD2 agrees at 10 bases. This CDR3 has 16 residues. Looked up from germline, CDR1 is MGHRA and CDR2 is YSYEKL. V trimming: 4 bases; J trimming: 4 bases; junction bases outside the gene matches: 10. This CDR3 is CASSLRGGSGRYEQYF. The CDR3 DNA reads TGCGCCAGCAGCCTAAGGGGGGGTAGCGGGAGGTACGAGCAGTACTTC.

This rearrangement joins TRBV15 to TRBJ2-7; no definite D call. V lost 1 base to trimming and J lost 6 bases, with 4 bases between them. Looked up from germline, CDR1 is LNHNV and CDR2 is YYDKDF (reference sequence). The length of the CDR3 is 11 residues. This CDR3 reads CATSRGSEQYF. The CDR3 DNA follows: TGTGCCACCAGCAGAGGTAGCGAGCAGTACTTC.

The J gene is TRBJ2-1, the V gene TRBV6-4; TRBD2 agrees at 10 bases. The CDR3 loop spans 16 amino acids. Germline CDR1 MRHNA, CDR2 SNTAGT. V lost 2 bases to trimming and J lost 3 bases; unmatched junction nucleotides: 4. The CDR3 region has the DNA TGTGCCAGCAGTGACGAGGTAGCGGGGGGCTACAATGAGCAGTTCTTC. Residues: CASSDEVAGGYNEQFF.

The chain carries TRBV6-5 and TRBJ1-4; no definite D call. CDR1 is MNHEY and CDR2 is SVGAGI in the germline V gene. The CDR3 is made up of 15 amino acids. Trimming removed 0 bases at V and 8 bases at J, with 13 bases between. The CDR3 DNA is TGTGCCAGCAGTTACTCGAAGGGTGCGGGGGAAAAACTGTTTTTT. It is translated as CASSYSKGAGEKLFF.

V usage is TRBV2 and J usage is TRBJ2-5; unclear D gene. Between the trimmed V and J ends, which lost 4 bases and 5 bases, there was a span of 11 bases. The CDR3 contains 13 residues. Germline loops: CDR1 SNHLY, CDR2 FYNNEI. The CDR3 here is CASSADWKETQYF. CDR3 DNA: TGTGCCAGCAGTGCCGACTGGAAGGAGACCCAGTACTTC. Complete variable domain (other parts from reference TRBV2 and TRBJ2-5): EPEVTQTPSHQVTQMGQEVILRCVPISNHLYFYWYRQILGQKVEFLVSFYNNEISEKSEIFDDQFSVERPDGSNFTLKIRSTKLEDSAMYFCASSADWKETQYFGPGTRLLVL.